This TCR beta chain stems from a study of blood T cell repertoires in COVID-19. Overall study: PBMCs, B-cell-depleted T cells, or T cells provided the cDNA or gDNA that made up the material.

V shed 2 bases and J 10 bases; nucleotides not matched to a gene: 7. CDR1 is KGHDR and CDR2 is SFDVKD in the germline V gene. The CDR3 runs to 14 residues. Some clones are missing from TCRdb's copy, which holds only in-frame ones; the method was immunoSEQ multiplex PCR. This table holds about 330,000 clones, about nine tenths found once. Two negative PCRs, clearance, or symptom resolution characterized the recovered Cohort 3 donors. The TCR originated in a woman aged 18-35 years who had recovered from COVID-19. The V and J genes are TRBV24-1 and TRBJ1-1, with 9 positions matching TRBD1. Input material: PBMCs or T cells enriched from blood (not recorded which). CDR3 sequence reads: CATSDSGQGRRAFF. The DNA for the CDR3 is TGTGCCACCAGTGATTCGGGACAGGGAAGGCGAGCTTTCTTT.